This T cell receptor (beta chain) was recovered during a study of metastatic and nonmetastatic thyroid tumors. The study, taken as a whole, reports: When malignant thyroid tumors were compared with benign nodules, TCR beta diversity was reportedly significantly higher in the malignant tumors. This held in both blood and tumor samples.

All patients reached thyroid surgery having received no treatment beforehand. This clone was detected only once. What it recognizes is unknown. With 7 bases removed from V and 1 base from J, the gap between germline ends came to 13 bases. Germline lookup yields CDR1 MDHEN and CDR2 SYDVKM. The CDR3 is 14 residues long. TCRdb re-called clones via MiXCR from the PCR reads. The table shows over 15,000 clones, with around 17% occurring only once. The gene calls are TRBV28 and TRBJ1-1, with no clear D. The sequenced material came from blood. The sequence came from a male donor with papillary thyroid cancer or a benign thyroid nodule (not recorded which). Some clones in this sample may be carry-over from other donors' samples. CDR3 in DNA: TGTGCCAGCACCCCTGGCCCTGGGAACACTGAAGCTTTCTTT. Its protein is CASTPGPGNTEAFF.